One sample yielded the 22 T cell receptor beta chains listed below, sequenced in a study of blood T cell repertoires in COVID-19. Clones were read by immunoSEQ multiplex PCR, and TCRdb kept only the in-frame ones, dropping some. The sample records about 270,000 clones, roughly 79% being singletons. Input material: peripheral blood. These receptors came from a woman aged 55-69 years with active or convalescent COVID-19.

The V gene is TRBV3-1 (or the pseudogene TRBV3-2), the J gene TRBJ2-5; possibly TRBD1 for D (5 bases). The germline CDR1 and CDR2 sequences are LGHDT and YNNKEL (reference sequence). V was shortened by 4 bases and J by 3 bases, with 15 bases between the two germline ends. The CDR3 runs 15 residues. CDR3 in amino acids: CASSLRGRREETQYF. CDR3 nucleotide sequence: TGTGCCAGCAGCCTCCGAGGTCGCAGGGAAGAGACCCAGTACTTC.

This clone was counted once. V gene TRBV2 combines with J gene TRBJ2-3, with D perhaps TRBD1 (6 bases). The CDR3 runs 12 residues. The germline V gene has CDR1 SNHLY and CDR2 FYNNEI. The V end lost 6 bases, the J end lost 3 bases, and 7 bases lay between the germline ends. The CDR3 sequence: CASRGGTDTQYF. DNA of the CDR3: TGTGCCAGCAGAGGGGGAACAGATACGCAGTATTTT.

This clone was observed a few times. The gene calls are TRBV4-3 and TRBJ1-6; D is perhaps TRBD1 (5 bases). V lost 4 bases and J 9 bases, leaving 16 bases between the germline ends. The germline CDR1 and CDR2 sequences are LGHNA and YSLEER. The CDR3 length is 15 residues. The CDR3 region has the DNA TGCGCCAGCAGCCCAGAACGGGGGTGGAGTTCACCCCTCCACTTT. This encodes CASSPERGWSSPLHF.

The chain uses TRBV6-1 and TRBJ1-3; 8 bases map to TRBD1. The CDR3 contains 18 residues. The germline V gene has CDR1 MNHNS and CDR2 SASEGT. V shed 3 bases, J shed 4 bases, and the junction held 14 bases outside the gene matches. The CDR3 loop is CASSETSGGSLGGNTIYF. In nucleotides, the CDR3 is TGTGCCAGCAGTGAGACGTCAGGGGGCTCCCTTGGGGGAAACACCATATATTTT.

Written as DNA, the CDR3 is TGTGCCAGCAGCCAAGGGGCAGGCTACAATGAGCAGTTCTTC. Protein sequence: CASSQGAGYNEQFF. The chain links TRBV7-9 to TRBJ2-1, with D perhaps TRBD1 (5 bases). The germline gives CDR1 SEHNR, CDR2 FQNEAQ (reference sequence). Trimming removed 5 bases from V and 3 bases from J, with 11 bases in between. This CDR3 comprises 14 residues.

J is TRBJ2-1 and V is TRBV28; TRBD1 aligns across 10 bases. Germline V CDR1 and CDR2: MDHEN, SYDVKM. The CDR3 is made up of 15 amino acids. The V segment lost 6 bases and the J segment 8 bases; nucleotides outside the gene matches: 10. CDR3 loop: CASRIRDRGQDEQFF. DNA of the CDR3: TGTGCCAGCAGAATCCGGGACAGGGGTCAGGATGAGCAGTTCTTC.

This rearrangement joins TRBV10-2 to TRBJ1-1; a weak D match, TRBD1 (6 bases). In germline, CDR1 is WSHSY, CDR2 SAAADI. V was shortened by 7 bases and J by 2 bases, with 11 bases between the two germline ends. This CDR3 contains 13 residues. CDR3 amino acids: CASNGQPNTEAFF. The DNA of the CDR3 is TGCGCCAGCAACGGACAGCCTAACACTGAAGCTTTCTTT.

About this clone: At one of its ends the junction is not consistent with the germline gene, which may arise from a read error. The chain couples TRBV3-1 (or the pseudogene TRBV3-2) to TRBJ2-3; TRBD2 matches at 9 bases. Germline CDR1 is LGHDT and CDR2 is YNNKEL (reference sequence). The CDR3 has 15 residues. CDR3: CASRLGSLAGSHMDF. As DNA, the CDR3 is TGTGCCAGCCGACTAGGGAGTCTAGCGGGGAGCCACATGGATTTT.

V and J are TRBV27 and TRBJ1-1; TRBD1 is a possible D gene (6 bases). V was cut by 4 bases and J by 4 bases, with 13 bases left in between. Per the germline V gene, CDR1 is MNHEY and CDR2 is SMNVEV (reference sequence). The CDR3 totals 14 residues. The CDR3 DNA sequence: TGTGCCAGCAGTTCCGGATACAGGGCCACTGAAGCTTTCTTT. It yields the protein CASSSGYRATEAFF.

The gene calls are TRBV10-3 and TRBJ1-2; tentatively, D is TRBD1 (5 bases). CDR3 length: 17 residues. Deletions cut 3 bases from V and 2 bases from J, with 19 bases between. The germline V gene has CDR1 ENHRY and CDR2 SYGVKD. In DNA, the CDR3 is TGTGCCATCAGTGATATTGATGGTCGCACAGGCAACTATGGCTACACCTTC. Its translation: CAISDIDGRTGNYGYTF.

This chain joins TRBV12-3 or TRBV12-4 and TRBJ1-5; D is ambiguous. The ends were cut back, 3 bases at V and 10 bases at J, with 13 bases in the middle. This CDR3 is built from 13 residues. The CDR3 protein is CASSFLLTDPQHF. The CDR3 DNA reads TGTGCCAGCAGTTTTCTCCTTACAGATCCCCAGCATTTT.

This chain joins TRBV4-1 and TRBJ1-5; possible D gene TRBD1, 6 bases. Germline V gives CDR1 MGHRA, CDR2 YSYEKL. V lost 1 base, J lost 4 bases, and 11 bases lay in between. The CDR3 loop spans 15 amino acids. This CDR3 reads CASSQGTVNNQPQHF. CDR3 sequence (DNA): TGCGCCAGCAGCCAAGGGACAGTTAATAATCAGCCCCAGCATTTT.

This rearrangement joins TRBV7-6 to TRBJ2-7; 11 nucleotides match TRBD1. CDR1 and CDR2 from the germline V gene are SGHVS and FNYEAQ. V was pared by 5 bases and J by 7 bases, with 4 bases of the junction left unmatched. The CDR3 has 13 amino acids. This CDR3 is CASSPGQGGEQYF. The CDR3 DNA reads TGTGCCAGCAGCCCGGGACAGGGGGGAGAGCAGTACTTC.

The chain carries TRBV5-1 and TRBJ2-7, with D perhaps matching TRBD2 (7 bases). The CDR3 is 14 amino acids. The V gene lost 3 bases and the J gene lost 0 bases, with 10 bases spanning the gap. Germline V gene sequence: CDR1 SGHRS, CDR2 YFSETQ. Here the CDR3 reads CASSSGGPSYEQYF. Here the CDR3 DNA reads TGCGCCAGCAGCTCCGGGGGGCCCTCCTACGAGCAGTACTTC.

DNA for the CDR3: TGTGCCATCAACGGGGGGGCCGAAGATACGCAGTATTTT. It encodes CAINGGAEDTQYF. This chain connects TRBV10-3 to TRBJ2-3; 8 bases align to TRBD2. CDR1 and CDR2 (germline): ENHRY, SYGVKD. V gave up 7 bases and J gave up 5 bases; unmatched junction bases: 5. The CDR3 covers 13 residues.

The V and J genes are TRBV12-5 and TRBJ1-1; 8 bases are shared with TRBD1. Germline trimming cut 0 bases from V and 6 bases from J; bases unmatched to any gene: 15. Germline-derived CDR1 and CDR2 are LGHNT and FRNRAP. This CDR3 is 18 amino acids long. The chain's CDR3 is CASGLVPPGQVLLAEAFF. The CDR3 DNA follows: TGTGCTAGTGGTTTGGTCCCCCCGGGACAGGTTTTATTGGCTGAAGCTTTCTTT. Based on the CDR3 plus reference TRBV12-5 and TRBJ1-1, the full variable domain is DARVTQTPRHKVTEMGQEVTMRCQPILGHNTVFWYRQTMMQGLELLAYFRNRAPLDDSGMPKDRFSAEMPDATLATLKIQPSEPRDSAVYFCASGLVPPGQVLLAEAFFGQGTRLTVV.

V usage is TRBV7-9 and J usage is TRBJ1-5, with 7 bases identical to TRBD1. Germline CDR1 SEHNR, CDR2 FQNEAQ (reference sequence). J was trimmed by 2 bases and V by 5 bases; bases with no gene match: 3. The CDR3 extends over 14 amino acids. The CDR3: CASSQGTGNQPQHF. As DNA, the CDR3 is TGTGCCAGCAGCCAGGGGACAGGCAATCAGCCCCAGCATTTT.

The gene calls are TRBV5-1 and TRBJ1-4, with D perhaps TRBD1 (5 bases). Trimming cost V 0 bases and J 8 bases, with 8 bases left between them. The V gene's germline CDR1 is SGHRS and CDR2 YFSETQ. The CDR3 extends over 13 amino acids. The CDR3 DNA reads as TGCGCCAGCAGCTTGGGAACAGGAGAAAAACTGTTTTTT. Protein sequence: CASSLGTGEKLFF.

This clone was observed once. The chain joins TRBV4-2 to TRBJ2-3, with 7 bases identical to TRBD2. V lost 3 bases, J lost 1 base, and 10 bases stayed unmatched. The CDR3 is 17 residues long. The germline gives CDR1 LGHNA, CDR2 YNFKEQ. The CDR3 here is CASSQRVGGTGTDTQYF. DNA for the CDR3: TGTGCCAGCAGCCAGAGAGTGGGGGGGACTGGCACAGATACGCAGTATTTT.

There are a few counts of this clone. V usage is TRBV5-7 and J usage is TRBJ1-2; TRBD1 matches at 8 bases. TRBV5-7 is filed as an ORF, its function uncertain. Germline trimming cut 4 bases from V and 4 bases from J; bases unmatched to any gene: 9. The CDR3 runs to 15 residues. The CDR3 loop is CASSGRQGHVYGYTF. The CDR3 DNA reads TGTGCCAGCAGCGGCCGACAGGGGCACGTCTATGGCTACACCTTC.

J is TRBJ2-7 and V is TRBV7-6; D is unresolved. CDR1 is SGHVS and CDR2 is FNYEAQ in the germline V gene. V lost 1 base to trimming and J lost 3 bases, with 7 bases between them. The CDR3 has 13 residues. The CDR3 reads CASSLGRGYEQYF. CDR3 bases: TGTGCCAGCAGCTTAGGGCGAGGCTACGAGCAGTACTTC.

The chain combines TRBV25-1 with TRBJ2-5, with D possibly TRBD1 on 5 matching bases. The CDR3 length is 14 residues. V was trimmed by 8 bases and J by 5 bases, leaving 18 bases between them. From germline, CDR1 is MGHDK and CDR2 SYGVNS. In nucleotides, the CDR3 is TGTGCCAGCGAAACAGGTCATACGTGGGAGACCCAGTACTTC. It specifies CASETGHTWETQYF.